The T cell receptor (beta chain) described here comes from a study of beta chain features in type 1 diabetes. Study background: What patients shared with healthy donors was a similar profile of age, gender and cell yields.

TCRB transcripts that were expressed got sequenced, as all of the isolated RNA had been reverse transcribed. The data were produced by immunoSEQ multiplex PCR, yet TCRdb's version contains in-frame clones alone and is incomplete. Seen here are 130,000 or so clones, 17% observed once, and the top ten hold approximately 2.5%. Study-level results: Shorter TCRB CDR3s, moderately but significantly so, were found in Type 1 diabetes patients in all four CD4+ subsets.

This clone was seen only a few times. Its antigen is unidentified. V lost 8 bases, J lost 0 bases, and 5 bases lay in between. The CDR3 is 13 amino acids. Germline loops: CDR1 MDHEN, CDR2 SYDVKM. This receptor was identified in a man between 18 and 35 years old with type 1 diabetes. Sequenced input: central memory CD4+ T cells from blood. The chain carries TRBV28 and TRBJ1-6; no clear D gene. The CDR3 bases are TGTGCCAGCCTGAGCTCCTATAATTCACCCCTCCACTTT. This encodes CASLSSYNSPLHF.